This entry is about one TCR beta chain. Its antigen remains unidentified. These data are taken from a study of vaccination effects on CD4 cells after COVID-19. Whole-study context: Samples from a couple of convalescent patients were given 16 days and one week before vaccination.

TCRdb's table, derived via immunoSEQ multiplex PCR, lists solely in-frame clones and lacks some. The table records more than 35,000 clones, approximately 70% of them present only once. The CDR3 runs to 14 residues. In germline, CDR1 is SGHAT, CDR2 FQNNGV. Trimming stripped 7 bases from V and 7 bases from J, with 19 bases between. Study-level findings and limits: After vaccination, spike-reactive clones in convalescents were mostly new vaccine-induced clones.

Expansion of antigen-specific CD4+ T cells with viral peptide pools was carried out by the ViraFEST assay before sequencing. It was after more than nine days of culture that CD4+ T cells were isolated. From March to December 2020, the person had a SARS-CoV-2 infection that was confirmed by PCR. IL-2 medium took the place of half the medium on both days 3 and 7. This chain links TRBV11-2 with TRBJ1-2, with D possibly being TRBD1 (5 bases). The specimen was CD4+ T cells from PBMCs cultured with a peptide pool, collected before COVID-19 vaccination. The receptor comes from a human donor who had a prior SARS-CoV-2 infection. CDR3 sequence: CASTRLRGAGGYTF. CDR3 DNA sequence: TGTGCCAGCACCAGACTGCGAGGGGCAGGTGGCTACACCTTC.